This T cell receptor (beta chain) was identified in a study of shared T cell receptors in the human thymus. Libraries were prepared by immunoSEQ multiplex PCR; TCRdb keeps only in-frame clonotypes and omits some of them. The table shows fewer than 700,000 clones, with roughly 90% occurring only once. The junction had 13 bases not matched to a gene; V was cut back by 1 base and J by 4 bases. Germline CDR1 reads SGHNT; CDR2 reads YYREEE (reference sequence). The CDR3 extends over 19 amino acids. The sample was also reused in another study, on human thymus T cells. That work contributes: Surgeons resected thymus tissue during corrective heart surgery. Related research described thymic repertoires that were highly overlapping among unrelated individuals.

This chain links TRBV5-4 with TRBJ2-3, with 12 positions matching TRBD2. This TCR was sampled from a boy under two years old with a congenital heart defect. Sequencing was carried out using thymocytes. CDR3 loop: CASSLPTSGSKGGADTQYF. CDR3 coding DNA: TGTGCCAGCAGCTTGCCGACTAGCGGGAGTAAAGGCGGGGCAGATACGCAGTATTTT.